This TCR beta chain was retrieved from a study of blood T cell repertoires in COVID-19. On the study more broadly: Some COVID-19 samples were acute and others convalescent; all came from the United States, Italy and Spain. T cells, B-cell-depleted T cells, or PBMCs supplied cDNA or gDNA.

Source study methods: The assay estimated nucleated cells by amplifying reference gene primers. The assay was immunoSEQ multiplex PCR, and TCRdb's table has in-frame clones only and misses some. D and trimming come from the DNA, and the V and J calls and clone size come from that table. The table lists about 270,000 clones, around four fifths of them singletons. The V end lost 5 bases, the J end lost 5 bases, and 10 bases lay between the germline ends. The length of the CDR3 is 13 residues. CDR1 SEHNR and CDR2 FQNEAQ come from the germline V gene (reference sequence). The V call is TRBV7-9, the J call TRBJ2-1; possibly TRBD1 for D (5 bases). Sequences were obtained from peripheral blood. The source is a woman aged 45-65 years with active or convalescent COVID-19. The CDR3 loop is CASSVTVDNEQFF. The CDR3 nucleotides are TGTGCCAGCAGCGTGACAGTAGACAATGAGCAGTTCTTC. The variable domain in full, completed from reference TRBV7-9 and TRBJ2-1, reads DTGVSQNPRHKITKRGQNVTFRCDPISEHNRLYWYRQTLGQGPEFLTYFQNEAQLEKSRLLSDRFSAERPKGSFSTLEIQRTEQGDSAMYLCASSVTVDNEQFFGPGTRLTVL.